The clone carrying this T cell receptor (beta chain) was detected only a few times. The data originate from a study of T cell repertoires in cytomegalovirus infection. The CDR3 is made up of 14 amino acids. Trimming cost V 7 bases and J 0 bases, with 10 bases left between them. TCRdb re-analysed the reads in MiXCR, keeping a single row per CDR3 protein. The sample has more than 85,000 distinct CDR3 sequences, 16% seen once. The chain uses TRBV12-3 or TRBV12-4 and TRBJ1-5; TRBD1 is a possible D gene (6 bases). The sequence was obtained from a human donor in good health (CMV status not recorded). Some clones in this sample may be carry-over from other donors' samples. Material: PBMCs. Here the CDR3 DNA reads TGTGCCAGCACCGCACAGGGTAGCAATCAGCCCCAGCATTTT. It translates to CASTAQGSNQPQHF.